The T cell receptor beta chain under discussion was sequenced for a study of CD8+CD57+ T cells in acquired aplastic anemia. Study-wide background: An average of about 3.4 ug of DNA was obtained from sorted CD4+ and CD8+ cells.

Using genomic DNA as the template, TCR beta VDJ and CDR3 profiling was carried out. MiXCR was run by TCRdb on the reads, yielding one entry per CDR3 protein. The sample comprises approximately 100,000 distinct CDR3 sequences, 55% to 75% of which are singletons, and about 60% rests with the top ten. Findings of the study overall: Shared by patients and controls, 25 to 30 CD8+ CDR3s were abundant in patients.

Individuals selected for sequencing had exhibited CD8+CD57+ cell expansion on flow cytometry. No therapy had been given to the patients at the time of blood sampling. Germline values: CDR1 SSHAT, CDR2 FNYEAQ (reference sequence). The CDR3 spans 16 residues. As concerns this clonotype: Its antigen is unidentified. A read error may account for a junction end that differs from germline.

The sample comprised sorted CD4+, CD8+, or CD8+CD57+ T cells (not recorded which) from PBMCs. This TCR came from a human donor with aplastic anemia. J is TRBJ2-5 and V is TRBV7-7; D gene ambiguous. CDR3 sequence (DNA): TGTGCTAGCAGCCCCGGGTGGGGAAACCGCCAAGAGACCCAGTACTTC. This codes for CASSPGWGNRQETQYF.